These T cell receptor beta chains were read from a single sample in a study of T cell responses to AZD1222 COVID-19 vaccine. Assay: immunoSEQ multiplex PCR; the TCRdb copy retains only in-frame clones and omits some. This table holds some 92,000 clones, approximately 90% found once. Sequenced here: peripheral blood, sampled on day 0 of MenACWY control vaccination. Receptors originate from an adult in good health. The CDR3 runs from the conserved cysteine through the conserved F or W. A D gene is named only where the DNA matches it firmly. Not every row has a clone size; where given, it reads once, few, many or a size class.

d_call: NA
j_call: TRBJ1-2
clone_size: NA
v_call: TRBV4-1
cdr3_aa: CASSQEDQGSNYGYTF
cdr3_nt: TGCGCCAGCAGCCAAGAAGATCAGGGTTCTAACTATGGCTACACCTTC

d_call: TRBD2
j_call: TRBJ2-1
clone_size: NA
v_call: TRBV4-2
cdr3_aa: CASSQDRGASGHYNEQFF
cdr3_nt: TGTGCCAGCAGCCAAGATCGGGGTGCTAGCGGACACTACAATGAGCAGTTCTTC

d_call: TRBD1
j_call: TRBJ1-5
clone_size: NA
v_call: TRBV12-3/TRBV12-4
cdr3_aa: CASRGQGVGPQHF
cdr3_nt: TGTGCCAGCAGAGGACAGGGGGTTGGGCCCCAGCATTTT

d_call: NA
j_call: TRBJ1-1
clone_size: NA
v_call: TRBV2
cdr3_aa: CASERTAGNTEAFF
cdr3_nt: TGTGCCAGCGAACGGACAGCTGGAAACACTGAAGCTTTCTTT

d_call: NA
j_call: TRBJ1-5
clone_size: NA
v_call: TRBV11-2
cdr3_aa: CASSPQGPGNQPQHF
cdr3_nt: TGTGCCAGCAGCCCGCAGGGTCCGGGTAATCAGCCCCAGCATTTT

d_call: TRBD1
j_call: TRBJ1-2
clone_size: NA
v_call: TRBV11-2
cdr3_aa: CASSLGHTGGSYGYTF
cdr3_nt: TGTGCCAGCAGCTTGGGGCATACAGGGGGGTCCTATGGCTACACCTTC

d_call: TRBD2
j_call: TRBJ2-7
clone_size: NA
v_call: TRBV11-2
cdr3_aa: CASSLAGTNPYEQYF
cdr3_nt: TGTGCCAGCAGCTTAGCAGGGACTAACCCCTACGAGCAGTACTTC

d_call: TRBD2
j_call: TRBJ2-7
clone_size: NA
v_call: TRBV11-2
cdr3_aa: CASAREASSYEQYF
cdr3_nt: TGTGCCAGCGCGCGGGAGGCAAGCTCCTACGAGCAGTACTTC

d_call: NA
j_call: TRBJ2-1
clone_size: once
v_call: TRBV5-4
cdr3_aa: CASSSPSGLHNEQFF
cdr3_nt: TGTGCCAGCAGCTCTCCGTCGGGGCTTCACAATGAGCAGTTCTTC

d_call: NA
j_call: TRBJ2-5
clone_size: NA
v_call: TRBV7-9
cdr3_aa: CASSLVTGPLETQYF
cdr3_nt: TGTGCCAGCAGCTTAGTGACAGGCCCCCTGGAGACCCAGTACTTC

d_call: NA
j_call: TRBJ2-3
clone_size: NA
v_call: TRBV7-6
cdr3_aa: CASSLANGRTDTQYF
cdr3_nt: TGTGCCAGCAGCTTAGCGAATGGGCGAACAGATACGCAGTATTTT

d_call: TRBD2
j_call: TRBJ2-1
clone_size: NA
v_call: TRBV6-5
cdr3_aa: CASNELAGEQFF
cdr3_nt: TGTGCCAGCAACGAACTAGCGGGAGAGCAGTTCTTC

d_call: TRBD2
j_call: TRBJ2-1
clone_size: NA
v_call: TRBV6-5
cdr3_aa: CAGSPGTSGTNEQFF
cdr3_nt: TGTGCCGGGTCACCTGGGACTAGCGGGACCAATGAGCAGTTCTTC

d_call: TRBD1
j_call: TRBJ1-5
clone_size: NA
v_call: TRBV2
cdr3_aa: CASRDRGFQPQHF
cdr3_nt: TGTGCCAGCAGGGACAGGGGGTTTCAGCCCCAGCATTTT

d_call: NA
j_call: TRBJ2-3
clone_size: NA
v_call: TRBV7-8
cdr3_aa: CASSLISSTDTQYF
cdr3_nt: TGTGCCAGCAGCTTAATTAGTAGCACAGATACGCAGTATTTT

d_call: NA
j_call: TRBJ1-2
clone_size: NA
v_call: TRBV6-5
cdr3_aa: CASRTEGRRIYGYTF
cdr3_nt: TGTGCCAGCAGAACGGAGGGCAGGAGGATCTATGGCTACACCTTC

d_call: NA
j_call: TRBJ1-1
clone_size: NA
v_call: TRBV19
cdr3_aa: CASTLMTGGAAEAFF
cdr3_nt: TGTGCCAGTACCCTAATGACCGGGGGAGCCGCTGAAGCTTTCTTT

d_call: NA
j_call: TRBJ1-1
clone_size: once
v_call: TRBV28
cdr3_aa: CASSLWGAEAFF
cdr3_nt: TGTGCCAGCAGTTTATGGGGGGCTGAAGCTTTCTTT

d_call: NA
j_call: TRBJ2-7
clone_size: NA
v_call: TRBV7-2
cdr3_aa: CASSWDPQTHEQYF
cdr3_nt: TGTGCCAGCAGCTGGGACCCTCAAACTCACGAGCAGTACTTC

d_call: TRBD1
j_call: TRBJ1-1
clone_size: NA
v_call: TRBV12-3/TRBV12-4
cdr3_aa: CASSHTGDFEAFF
cdr3_nt: TGTGCCAGCAGTCATACAGGGGACTTTGAAGCTTTCTTT

d_call: NA
j_call: TRBJ1-1
clone_size: NA
v_call: TRBV19
cdr3_aa: CASGIRDTEAFF
cdr3_nt: TGTGCCAGTGGGATCCGGGACACTGAAGCTTTCTTT

d_call: NA
j_call: TRBJ2-7
clone_size: NA
v_call: TRBV18
cdr3_aa: CASSPPSRSTYEQYF
cdr3_nt: TGTGCCAGCTCACCACCGTCCAGGTCGACCTACGAGCAGTACTTC

d_call: NA
j_call: TRBJ1-1
clone_size: NA
v_call: TRBV28
cdr3_aa: CASSLVGGRREAFF
cdr3_nt: TGTGCCAGCAGTTTAGTCGGGGGTCGTAGGGAAGCTTTCTTT

d_call: NA
j_call: TRBJ1-5
clone_size: NA
v_call: TRBV28
cdr3_aa: CASSDQGPSNQPQHF
cdr3_nt: TGTGCCAGCAGCGATCAGGGCCCAAGCAATCAGCCCCAGCATTTT

d_call: TRBD1
j_call: TRBJ2-3
clone_size: NA
v_call: TRBV12-3/TRBV12-4
cdr3_aa: CASSGQGGDTQYF
cdr3_nt: TGTGCCAGCAGTGGACAGGGAGGAGATACGCAGTATTTT

d_call: TRBD2
j_call: TRBJ2-5
clone_size: NA
v_call: TRBV19
cdr3_aa: CASSIGTSGGQETQYF
cdr3_nt: TGTGCCAGTAGTATTGGAACTAGCGGGGGTCAAGAGACCCAGTACTTC

d_call: NA
j_call: TRBJ2-2
clone_size: NA
v_call: TRBV7-3
cdr3_aa: CASSLISVNTGELFF
cdr3_nt: TGTGCCAGCAGCTTAATATCTGTGAACACCGGGGAGCTGTTTTTT

d_call: NA
j_call: TRBJ1-1
clone_size: NA
v_call: TRBV14
cdr3_aa: CASSLRGGTGNTEAFF
cdr3_nt: TGTGCCAGCAGCCTAAGGGGGGGGACCGGGAACACTGAAGCTTTCTTT

d_call: TRBD1
j_call: TRBJ1-4
clone_size: NA
v_call: TRBV6-1
cdr3_aa: CASSESGQLNEKLFF
cdr3_nt: TGTGCCAGCAGTGAGTCGGGACAGCTTAATGAAAAACTGTTTTTT

d_call: NA
j_call: TRBJ1-5
clone_size: NA
v_call: TRBV10-1
cdr3_aa: CASSAGSGGQPQHF
cdr3_nt: TGCGCCAGCAGTGCCGGGTCGGGAGGGCAGCCCCAGCATTTT

d_call: TRBD1
j_call: TRBJ2-6
clone_size: NA
v_call: TRBV19
cdr3_aa: CATRQGGSGANVLTF
cdr3_nt: TGTGCCACAAGACAGGGGGGCTCTGGGGCCAACGTCCTGACTTTC

d_call: TRBD1
j_call: TRBJ2-7
clone_size: NA
v_call: TRBV5-1
cdr3_aa: CASSPAPGQPYEQYF
cdr3_nt: TGCGCCAGCAGCCCGGCTCCGGGACAGCCCTACGAGCAGTACTTC

d_call: NA
j_call: TRBJ1-4
clone_size: NA
v_call: TRBV10-3
cdr3_aa: CAISGGGAGEKLFF
cdr3_nt: TGTGCCATCAGTGGGGGGGGCGCAGGAGAAAAACTGTTTTTT

d_call: TRBD1
j_call: TRBJ1-2
clone_size: NA
v_call: TRBV12-3/TRBV12-4
cdr3_aa: CASSRTGGGYTF
cdr3_nt: TGTGCCAGCAGTCGGACAGGCGGAGGCTACACCTTC

d_call: NA
j_call: TRBJ2-2
clone_size: few
v_call: TRBV11-2
cdr3_aa: CASSVTGNTGELFF
cdr3_nt: TGTGCCAGCAGCGTTACAGGGAACACCGGGGAGCTGTTTTTT

d_call: NA
j_call: TRBJ1-4
clone_size: NA
v_call: TRBV21-1
cdr3_aa: CASSKEPGRPKELFF
cdr3_nt: TGTGCCAGCAGCAAAGAGCCAGGCCGCCCGAAAGAACTGTTTTTT

d_call: TRBD1
j_call: TRBJ1-1
clone_size: NA
v_call: TRBV5-1
cdr3_aa: CASSIGTGGLNTEAFF
cdr3_nt: TGCGCCAGCAGCATTGGGACAGGGGGCCTTAACACTGAAGCTTTCTTT

d_call: NA
j_call: TRBJ2-2
clone_size: NA
v_call: TRBV6-5
cdr3_aa: CASRFTLTGELFF
cdr3_nt: TGTGCCAGCAGATTTACTTTAACCGGGGAGCTGTTTTTT

d_call: NA
j_call: TRBJ1-4
clone_size: NA
v_call: TRBV11-2
cdr3_aa: CASSLHRGNEKLFF
cdr3_nt: TGTGCCAGCAGCTTACACAGAGGGAATGAAAAACTGTTTTTT

d_call: TRBD2
j_call: TRBJ2-5
clone_size: NA
v_call: TRBV7-2
cdr3_aa: CASRPAGARETQYF
cdr3_nt: TGTGCCAGCAGACCAGCGGGGGCGCGAGAGACCCAGTACTTC

d_call: NA
j_call: TRBJ2-7
clone_size: once
v_call: TRBV19
cdr3_aa: CATGENSYEQYF
cdr3_nt: TGTGCCACCGGTGAGAATTCCTACGAGCAGTACTTC

d_call: NA
j_call: TRBJ2-5
clone_size: NA
v_call: TRBV5-1
cdr3_aa: CASSPLEGGPLETQYF
cdr3_nt: TGCGCCAGCAGCCCCTTGGAGGGGGGGCCGCTGGAGACCCAGTACTTC

d_call: TRBD1
j_call: TRBJ1-1
clone_size: few
v_call: TRBV19
cdr3_aa: CASTPLGTGGNTEAFF
cdr3_nt: TGTGCCAGCACACCTCTCGGGACAGGAGGGAACACTGAAGCTTTCTTT

d_call: NA
j_call: TRBJ2-4
clone_size: NA
v_call: TRBV11-2
cdr3_aa: CASSLGGLARLAKNIQYF
cdr3_nt: TGTGCCAGCAGCTTAGGGGGGCTTGCCCGGTTAGCCAAAAACATTCAGTACTTC

d_call: NA
j_call: TRBJ1-5
clone_size: NA
v_call: TRBV7-2
cdr3_aa: CASSLRSNQPQHF
cdr3_nt: TGTGCCAGCAGCCTAAGAAGCAATCAGCCCCAGCATTTT

d_call: NA
j_call: TRBJ1-3
clone_size: NA
v_call: TRBV2
cdr3_aa: CASWGGVLSGNTIYF
cdr3_nt: TGTGCCAGCTGGGGGGGAGTACTCTCTGGAAACACCATATATTTT

d_call: TRBD1
j_call: TRBJ2-7
clone_size: NA
v_call: TRBV24-1
cdr3_aa: CATSDAGTGSHEQYF
cdr3_nt: TGTGCCACCAGTGATGCCGGGACAGGGTCTCACGAGCAGTACTTC

d_call: NA
j_call: TRBJ1-1
clone_size: NA
v_call: TRBV5-4
cdr3_aa: CASNNNTEAFF
cdr3_nt: TGTGCCAGCAACAATAACACTGAAGCTTTCTTT

d_call: NA
j_call: TRBJ2-7
clone_size: once
v_call: TRBV5-5
cdr3_aa: CASSLPEAYEQYF
cdr3_nt: TGTGCCAGCAGCTTGCCGGAAGCCTACGAGCAGTACTTC

d_call: TRBD2
j_call: TRBJ2-5
clone_size: NA
v_call: TRBV5-6
cdr3_aa: CASSLRTSGGGETQYF
cdr3_nt: TGTGCCAGCAGTCTCAGGACTAGCGGGGGAGGAGAGACCCAGTACTTC

d_call: TRBD1
j_call: TRBJ2-7
clone_size: NA
v_call: TRBV5-4
cdr3_aa: CASSRTGTLSYEQYF
cdr3_nt: TGTGCCAGCAGCCGGACAGGGACACTTTCCTACGAGCAGTACTTC

d_call: NA
j_call: TRBJ2-7
clone_size: NA
v_call: TRBV18
cdr3_aa: CASSRSSGTTGEQYF
cdr3_nt: TGTGCCAGCTCACGATCCTCCGGGACAACGGGCGAGCAGTACTTC

d_call: TRBD2
j_call: TRBJ2-2
clone_size: once
v_call: TRBV19
cdr3_aa: CASSITSGTGELFF
cdr3_nt: TGTGCCAGTAGTATAACTAGCGGGACCGGGGAGCTGTTTTTT

d_call: TRBD2
j_call: TRBJ2-7
clone_size: once
v_call: TRBV6-5
cdr3_aa: CASSGTSGSSYEQYF
cdr3_nt: TGTGCCAGCAGCGGGACTAGCGGGTCCTCCTACGAGCAGTACTTC

d_call: TRBD1
j_call: TRBJ1-2
clone_size: NA
v_call: TRBV6-1
cdr3_aa: CASSEALGRGGYGYTF
cdr3_nt: TGTGCCAGCAGTGAAGCGCTAGGCAGGGGGGGCTATGGCTACACCTTC